These 26 T cell receptor beta chains were sequenced from one sample in a study of shared clonotypes between healthy human individuals. Measured with immunoSEQ multiplex PCR; TCRdb has only the in-frame clones, and not every one. The sample has about 92,000 clones; about half are singletons. Sequences were obtained from PBMCs. The source of these receptors is a woman aged 40 to 50 in good health. Some clones in this sample may be carry-over from other donors' samples.

This clone came up many times. This same CDR3 is encoded by further DNA sequences in the sample. The V call is TRBV29-1, the J call TRBJ1-3, with TRBD1 matching 9 bases. Germline V lookup: CDR1 SQVTM, CDR2 ANQGSEA. V was clipped by 3 bases and J by 3 bases; unmatched bases: 6. The CDR3 contains 15 residues. CDR3 amino acids: CSVDLGQGFGNTIYF. The CDR3 DNA reads as TGCAGCGTTGACCTCGGACAGGGGTTTGGAAACACCATATATTTT.

This clone was counted ten times or more. The V gene is TRBV27, the J gene TRBJ1-5; D is perhaps TRBD1 (6 bases). There are 13 residues in the CDR3. Per germline, CDR1 MNHEY and CDR2 SMNVEV (reference sequence). V lost 2 bases to trimming and J lost 6 bases, with 8 bases between them. The CDR3 loop reads CASSLNRAQPQHF. For the CDR3, the DNA is TGTGCCAGCAGTTTAAACAGGGCTCAGCCCCAGCATTTT.

By share, this clone ranks as medium-sized (0.01 to 0.1%). Within the sample, other DNA sequences also encode this same CDR3. The genes are TRBV30 and TRBJ2-2, with 8 nucleotides matching TRBD1. CDR1 is GTSNPN, CDR2 SVGIG, per germline (reference sequence). After removal of 1 base from V and 6 bases from J, the junction contained 1 base not matched to a gene. The CDR3 spans 13 residues. The CDR3 loop reads CAWSGTGSGELFF. DNA of the CDR3: TGTGCCTGGAGTGGGACAGGGTCCGGGGAGCTGTTTTTT.

This chain uses TRBV13 with TRBJ1-1, with D unresolved. Trimming cost V 5 bases and J 4 bases, with 17 bases left between them. Per germline, CDR1 PRHDT and CDR2 FYEKMQ (reference sequence). The CDR3 is made up of 15 amino acids. The CDR3 DNA sequence: TGTGCCAGCAGCCCACAAAGGGTGCGCTCCACTGAAGCTTTCTTT. Amino acids: CASSPQRVRSTEAFF.

The rearrangement links TRBV27 to TRBJ1-6, with TRBD1 as a possible D gene (6 bases). The CDR3 spans 15 residues. The germline gives CDR1 MNHEY, CDR2 SMNVEV (reference sequence). V was pared by 1 base and J by 8 bases, with 12 bases between. The DNA of the CDR3 is TGTGCCAGCAGTTTATTAGGACAGATGGATTCACCCCTCCACTTT. Residues: CASSLLGQMDSPLHF.

At least ten counts were recorded for this clone. This chain uses TRBV5-1 with TRBJ1-1; 10 nucleotides agree with TRBD1. The germline V gene encodes CDR1 SGHRS and CDR2 YFSETQ. Germline trimming cut 6 bases from V and 2 bases from J; bases unmatched to any gene: 4. The CDR3 covers 14 residues. CDR3 coding DNA: TGCGCCAGCAAGGGACAGGGGCCCAACACTGAAGCTTTCTTT. It specifies CASKGQGPNTEAFF.

This clone has at least ten counts. The chain uses TRBV2 and TRBJ1-2; D uncertain. This CDR3 region has 16 residues. In germline, CDR1 is SNHLY, CDR2 FYNNEI. The ends were cut back, 1 base at V and 8 bases at J, with 20 bases in the middle. In DNA form, the CDR3 reads TGTGCCAGCAGTGAAGAAGCATTGGGGATCGCGAGGGGCTACACCTTC. Protein: CASSEEALGIARGYTF.

The sample holds a few counts of this clone. Being one base from a much bigger clone, this may be a read error. This chain links TRBV5-5 with TRBJ1-2; TRBD1 might be the D (5 bases). Germline lookup yields CDR1 SGHKS and CDR2 YYEKEE (reference sequence). CDR3 length: 16 residues. Trimming removed 3 bases from V and 0 bases from J, with 15 bases in between. The CDR3 DNA reads TGTGCCAGCAGCTCGCGGTTGGGGGGAGCTAACTATGGCTACACCTTC. It encodes CASSSRLGGANYGYTF.

The chain links TRBV30 to TRBJ2-5, with 8 bases lining up with TRBD1. The CDR3 contains 15 residues. CDR1 GTSNPN and CDR2 SVGIG come from the germline V gene (reference sequence). V was pared by 1 base and J by 5 bases, with 9 bases of the junction left unmatched. CDR3 amino acids: CAWSADRTGMETQYF. The CDR3 DNA sequence: TGTGCCTGGAGTGCGGACCGGACAGGGATGGAGACCCAGTACTTC.

This chain uses TRBV6-6 with TRBJ2-7; D remains ambiguous. Trimming shortened V by 6 bases and J by 1 base, and 16 bases separated the two germline ends. The CDR3 totals 15 residues. Germline-derived CDR1 and CDR2 are MNHNY and SVGAGI (reference sequence). The CDR3 sequence is CASSLSSLGSYEQYF. CDR3 DNA: TGTGCCAGCAGCCTTAGCTCTTTGGGATCCTACGAGCAGTACTTC.

The chain uses TRBV19 and TRBJ2-7, with 14 bases lining up with TRBD2. Germline values: CDR1 LNHDA, CDR2 SQIVND (reference sequence). The CDR3 has 15 amino acids. J gave up 2 bases and V 6 bases, and 3 bases lay outside the gene matches. The DNA for the CDR3 is TGTGCCAGTAGATGGACTAGCGGGAGGACCTACGAGCAGTACTTC. As protein: CASRWTSGRTYEQYF.

The rearrangement joins TRBV10-3 to TRBJ1-4; 7 bases agree with TRBD1. CDR1 is ENHRY and CDR2 is SYGVKD in the germline V gene. The CDR3 spans 15 residues. With 8 bases clipped from V and 4 bases from J, the junction kept 10 bases outside the gene matches. CDR3 coding DNA: TGTGCCATCTCGACCGAGGGGGCCCGTAATGAAAAACTGTTTTTT. This codes for CAISTEGARNEKLFF.

The rearrangement joins TRBV28 to TRBJ2-2; perhaps D is TRBD1 or TRBD2 (6 bases each). Trimming removed 8 bases at V and 8 bases at J, with 12 bases between. CDR3 size: 12 residues. The germline CDR1 and CDR2 sequences are MDHEN and SYDVKM. CDR3 DNA: TGTGCCAGCGCGGGACAAACTGGGGAGCTGTTTTTT. Amino acid sequence: CASAGQTGELFF.

This clone was recorded at least ten times. This chain joins TRBV7-3 and TRBJ2-2, with TRBD1 matching 7 bases. CDR1 and CDR2 from the germline V gene are SGHTA and FQGTGA. CDR3 length: 16 amino acids. Losses at the gene ends were 5 bases for V and 5 bases for J; bases not matched to a gene: 11. The CDR3 loop reads CASSNSPGTATGELFF. DNA for the CDR3: TGTGCCAGCAGCAACAGCCCCGGGACAGCGACCGGGGAGCTGTTTTTT.

The chain is built from TRBV4-2 and TRBJ1-5, with a tentative D call TRBD1 (6 bases). V shed 4 bases and J shed 1 base, with 14 bases lying between them. This CDR3 is built from 16 residues. Germline V gene lookup returns CDR1 LGHNA and CDR2 YNFKEQ. CDR3 nucleotide sequence: TGTGCCAGCAGCCTCAAGGGGGGGGACAGCAATCAGCCCCAGCATTTT. As protein: CASSLKGGDSNQPQHF.

This clone was recorded many times. The chain employs TRBV7-3 and TRBJ2-1; D is unresolved. The CDR3 extends over 12 amino acids. Germline V gene sequence: CDR1 SGHTA, CDR2 FQGTGA. Trimming shortened V by 5 bases and J by 8 bases, and 10 bases separated the two germline ends. CDR3 residues: CASSPAGDEQFF. In DNA, the CDR3 is TGTGCCAGCAGCCCGGCTGGCGATGAGCAGTTCTTC.

The chain uses TRBV27 and TRBJ1-2; a possible D gene is TRBD1 (5 bases). Germline CDR1 and CDR2: MNHEY and SMNVEV (reference sequence). The CDR3 runs 17 residues. Trimming shortened V by 4 bases and J by 4 bases, and 22 bases separated the two germline ends. This CDR3 is CASSSSTPGAGAYGYTF. In DNA form, the CDR3 reads TGTGCCAGCAGTTCAAGTACACCAGGAGCTGGGGCCTATGGCTACACCTTC.

For this clone: Mismatch with germline at one junction end may stem from a read error. CDR3 sequence reads: CASSGDGSHNEQFF. The CDR3 coding sequence is TGTGCCAGCAGTGGTGACGGCTCCCACAATGAGCAGTTCTTC. The chain couples TRBV6-1 to TRBJ2-1; no reliable D call. This CDR3 comprises 14 residues. CDR1 and CDR2 (germline): MNHNS, SASEGT.

This clone showed up just once. J is TRBJ2-3 and V is TRBV9; D is ambiguous. CDR1 is SGDLS and CDR2 is YYNGEE in the germline V gene. CDR3 length: 15 amino acids. Trimming shortened V by 3 bases and J by 3 bases, and 14 bases separated the two germline ends. The CDR3 sequence is CASSAGGSSTDTQYF. The CDR3 DNA is TGTGCCAGCAGCGCTGGTGGGTCGAGTACAGATACGCAGTATTTT. Looking up the rest from reference TRBV9 and TRBJ2-3 gives the full variable domain: DSGVTQTPKHLITATGQRVTLRCSPRSGDLSVYWYQQSLDQGLQFLIQYYNGEERAKGNILERFSAQQFPDLHSELNLSSLELGDSALYFCASSAGGSSTDTQYFGPGTRLTVL.

V gene TRBV29-1 combines with J gene TRBJ2-1, with D uncertain. Per germline, CDR1 SQVTM and CDR2 ANQGSEA. V was cut by 2 bases and J by 9 bases, with 11 bases left in between. The length of the CDR3 is 12 residues. The CDR3 reads CSVEPIAGEQFF. The CDR3 region has the DNA TGCAGCGTTGAACCAATAGCTGGTGAGCAGTTCTTC.

The CDR3 DNA is TGTGCCAGCAGCTGGTTAGGCACTGGAAACACCATATATTTT. Translating gives CASSWLGTGNTIYF. The chain combines TRBV7-9 with TRBJ1-3; no firm D call. The V gene lost 4 bases and the J gene lost 2 bases, with 9 bases spanning the gap. The CDR3 consists of 14 residues. Germline loops: CDR1 SEHNR, CDR2 FQNEAQ (reference sequence). Combining the CDR3 with reference TRBV7-9 and TRBJ1-3 gives the whole variable domain DTGVSQNPRHKITKRGQNVTFRCDPISEHNRLYWYRQTLGQGPEFLTYFQNEAQLEKSRLLSDRFSAERPKGSFSTLEIQRTEQGDSAMYLCASSWLGTGNTIYFGEGSWLTVV.

Many counts were recorded for this clone. The chain joins TRBV5-4 to TRBJ2-6; TRBD1 matches 7 bases. Germline values: CDR1 SGHNT, CDR2 YYREEE (reference sequence). The length of the CDR3 is 17 residues. J lost 4 bases, V lost 4 bases, and 11 bases had no gene match. Here the CDR3 DNA reads TGTGCCAGCAGCCCCCCCGGACAGGTTGGAGGGGCCAACGTCCTGACTTTC. Encoded protein: CASSPPGQVGGANVLTF.

The chain couples TRBV29-1 to TRBJ2-7; 7 nucleotides agree with TRBD2. The CDR3 is 14 amino acids. Looked up from germline, CDR1 is SQVTM and CDR2 is ANQGSEA. The junction had 5 bases not matched to a gene; V was cut back by 3 bases and J by 0 bases. The CDR3 loop is CSVDGGVSSYEQYF. Written as DNA, the CDR3 is TGCAGCGTTGATGGGGGGGTAAGCTCCTACGAGCAGTACTTC.

The chain couples TRBV7-9 to TRBJ2-2; 7 nucleotides line up with TRBD1. The germline V gene has CDR1 SEHNR and CDR2 FQNEAQ (reference sequence). V was clipped by 5 bases and J by 9 bases; unmatched bases: 9. The length of the CDR3 is 14 residues. The CDR3 nucleotides read TGTGCCAGCAGCGTAGACAGGGTCTCCAGGGAGCTGTTTTTT. This codes for CASSVDRVSRELFF.

This clone was found many times. The chain is built from TRBV28 and TRBJ1-3, with TRBD1 matching 8 bases. This CDR3 region has 16 residues. V gave up 8 bases and J gave up 9 bases; unmatched junction bases: 18. The germline V gene has CDR1 MDHEN and CDR2 SYDVKM. The CDR3 nucleotides are TGTGCCAGCGTCCCCTTCCAGCGACAGGGGTCGGGCACCATATATTTT. Protein sequence: CASVPFQRQGSGTIYF.

This clone turned up a few times. This chain links TRBV19 with TRBJ2-1; 8 positions match TRBD2. The CDR3 length is 13 residues. Unmatched junction bases numbered 10, after V lost 5 bases and J lost 13 bases. Germline CDR1 is LNHDA and CDR2 is SQIVND (reference sequence). The CDR3 reads CASSLAPGLGQFF. The CDR3 DNA sequence: TGTGCCAGTAGTTTGGCGCCGGGACTAGGACAGTTCTTC.